This TCR beta chain comes out of a study of blood T cell repertoires in COVID-19. Study overall: The United States, Italy and Spain supplied acute and convalescent COVID-19 samples.

Recovered status in Cohort 3 required two negative PCRs, clearance, or symptom resolution. Repertoires were generated with immunoSEQ multiplex PCR, while TCRdb's copy carries only in-frame clones and drops some. This table holds around 250,000 clones, 85% to 90% found once. CDR1 is MGHRA and CDR2 is YSYEKL in the germline V gene. CDR3 size: 15 residues. V dropped 4 bases and J dropped 7; count of bases not matched to a gene: 12. V gene TRBV4-1 combines with J gene TRBJ1-2; TRBD1 matches 7 bases. Sample: PBMCs or T cells enriched from blood (not recorded which). This TCR came from a woman between 45 and 60 years old who had recovered from COVID-19. The CDR3 sequence: CASSPAGGGGRGYTF. CDR3 nucleotides: TGCGCCAGCAGCCCAGCCGGAGGAGGGGGCCGTGGCTACACCTTC.